Each of the 5 T cell receptor beta chains below was sequenced from the same sample in a study of monozygotic twins with inflammatory bowel disease. TCRdb reprocessed the 5' RACE reads; each CDR3 protein has one entry and no DNA is given. The sample's table shows more than 300,000 distinct CDR3 sequences. The material sequenced was blood. These receptors all stem from a human donor with ulcerative colitis or Crohn's disease, or a healthy co-twin of an affected twin (not recorded which).

The V call is TRBV4-3, the J call TRBJ1-1. Looked up from germline, CDR1 is LGHNA and CDR2 is YSLEER. CDR3 length: 16 residues. The CDR3 is CASSQGGPVRGTEAFF.

The rearrangement joins TRBV11-2 to TRBJ1-2. The CDR3 spans 15 residues. Germline lookup yields CDR1 SGHAT and CDR2 FQNNGV. The CDR3 loop reads CASSSSALTYVGYTF. The variable domain in full, with the rest retrieved from reference TRBV11-2 and TRBJ1-2, is EAGVAQSPRYKIIEKRQSVAFWCNPISGHATLYWYQQILGQGPKLLIQFQNNGVVDDSQLPKDRFSAERLKGVDSTLKIQPAKLEDSAVYLCASSSSALTYVGYTFGSGTRLTVV.

The rearrangement links TRBV20-1 to TRBJ1-5; as DNA is missing, the TRBD1 call by TCRdb cannot be tested. The CDR3 has 14 amino acids. Looked up from germline, CDR1 is DFQATT and CDR2 is SNEGSKA (reference sequence). CDR3 protein: CSASSREGNQPQHF.

The chain couples TRBV29-1 to TRBJ1-2; TCRdb lists TRBD1, though no DNA is available to test this call. The CDR3 runs 14 residues. Germline assignment: CDR1 SQVTM and CDR2 ANQGSEA. The CDR3 is CSVVGARGYYGYTF.

J is TRBJ2-2 and V is TRBV18; no DNA is available, so the TRBD1 call from TCRdb remains unchecked. CDR1 is KGHSH and CDR2 is LQKENI in the germline V gene. The CDR3 runs to 17 residues. CDR3 amino acids: CASSPPRQVKNTGELFF.